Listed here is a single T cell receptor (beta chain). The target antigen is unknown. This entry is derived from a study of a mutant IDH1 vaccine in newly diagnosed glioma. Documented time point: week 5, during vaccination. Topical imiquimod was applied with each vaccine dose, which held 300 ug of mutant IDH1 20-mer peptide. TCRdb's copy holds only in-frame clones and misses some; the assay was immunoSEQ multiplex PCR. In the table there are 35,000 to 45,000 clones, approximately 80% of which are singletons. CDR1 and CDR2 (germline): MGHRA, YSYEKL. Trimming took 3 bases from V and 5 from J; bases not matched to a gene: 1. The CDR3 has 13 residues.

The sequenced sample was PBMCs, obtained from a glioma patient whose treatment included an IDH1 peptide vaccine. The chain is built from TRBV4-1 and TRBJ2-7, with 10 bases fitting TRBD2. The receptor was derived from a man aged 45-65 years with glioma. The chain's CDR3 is CASSHGLADEQYF. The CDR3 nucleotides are TGCGCCAGCAGCCACGGACTAGCGGACGAGCAGTACTTC.